This T cell receptor beta chain was retrieved from a study of early T cells in non-severe SARS-CoV-2 infection. The germline V gene encodes CDR1 SGDLS and CDR2 YYNGEE. This CDR3 spans 16 amino acids. V gave up 0 bases and J gave up 7 bases, with 19 bases separating them. In the library, individual cDNA molecules carried attached unique molecular identifiers. From the 5' RACE reads, TCRdb called clonotypes with MiXCR, one entry per CDR3 protein. The data hold around 60,000 distinct CDR3 sequences, with roughly an eighth observed a single time. Study-wide findings and caveats: Private and CD4 specificities were missed by VDJdb matching, skewed to anti-spike CD8.

To note about this clonotype: The antigen is undetermined. A much larger clone lies a single base off, so this may be a read error.

Sequencing input: whole blood. The receptor was isolated from an adult who was a healthcare worker with PCR-confirmed SARS-CoV-2 infection or an uninfected control (not recorded which). This chain joins TRBV9 and TRBJ2-5, with D possibly called TRBD1 or TRBD2 (5 bases each). CDR3 sequence reads: CASSVGPGQGEGTQYF. The CDR3 coding sequence is TGTGCCAGCAGCGTAGGCCCCGGGCAGGGTGAGGGGACCCAGTACTTC.